The 15 T cell receptor beta chains listed next were all sequenced from one sample in a study of blood T cell repertoires in COVID-19. Data came from immunoSEQ multiplex PCR; TCRdb stores just in-frame clones and leaves some out. The table records more than 100,000 clones, around 77% of them present only once. Sequencing input: peripheral blood. These receptors were taken from a man aged 60 to 69 with active or convalescent COVID-19.

The J gene is TRBJ1-2, the V gene TRBV28; 10 nucleotides match TRBD1. V trimming: 8 bases; J trimming: 3 bases; junction bases outside the gene matches: 15. This CDR3 is built from 17 residues. Germline assignment: CDR1 MDHEN and CDR2 SYDVKM. Written as DNA, the CDR3 is TGTGCCAGCTTATCCGGAGGGACAGGGGAGTTTGACTATGGCTACACCTTC. Encoded protein: CASLSGGTGEFDYGYTF.

V usage is TRBV28 and J usage is TRBJ2-7; possibly TRBD1 for D (8 bases). V was cut by 11 bases and J by 2 bases, with 13 bases left in between. In germline, CDR1 is MDHEN, CDR2 SYDVKM. The CDR3 is 12 amino acids. CDR3 DNA: TGTGCCGTACAGGGGGGGACCTACGAGCAGTACTTC. Protein product: CAVQGGTYEQYF.

This rearrangement joins TRBV5-4 to TRBJ2-1; no clear D gene. The CDR3 is 15 amino acids. V lost 0 bases and J 0 bases, leaving 7 bases between the germline ends. The V gene's germline CDR1 is SGHNT and CDR2 YYREEE (reference sequence). CDR3 protein: CASSLDTSSYNEQFF. In DNA form, the CDR3 reads TGTGCCAGCAGCTTGGATACGAGCTCCTACAATGAGCAGTTCTTC.

This chain joins TRBV4-3 and TRBJ2-3; 7 bases line up with TRBD1. V gave up 4 bases and J gave up 4 bases; unmatched junction bases: 8. The CDR3 is made up of 15 amino acids. Germline CDR1 and CDR2: LGHNA and YSLEER. Written as DNA, the CDR3 is TGCGCCAGCAGCCTAAGACGCCAGGGGGCAGATACGCAGTATTTT. Amino acids: CASSLRRQGADTQYF.

This clone was counted a single time. A much more abundant neighbour one base away suggests this may be a read error. The V call is TRBV12-3 or TRBV12-4, the J call TRBJ2-5; weak D call: TRBD2 (5 bases). V shed 1 base and J shed 5 bases, with 5 bases lying between them. The CDR3 covers 12 residues. The CDR3 region has the DNA TGTGCCAGCAGTTTAGGGGAGGAGACCCAGTACTTC. It codes for CASSLGEETQYF.

The gene calls are TRBV5-5 and TRBJ2-7; TRBD1 matches 8 bases. Germline V lookup: CDR1 SGHKS, CDR2 YYEKEE (reference sequence). This CDR3 is built from 16 residues. After removal of 4 bases from V and 5 bases from J, the junction contained 14 bases not matched to a gene. In nucleotides, the CDR3 is TGTGCCAGCAGCCCGCCCTGGACAGGGCCAAAAAACGAGCAGTACTTC. Translation: CASSPPWTGPKNEQYF.

The V gene is TRBV5-1, the J gene TRBJ2-1; possibly TRBD2 for D (5 bases). The CDR3 is 14 amino acids. Germline CDR1 reads SGHRS; CDR2 reads YFSETQ. Between the trimmed V and J ends, which lost 4 bases and 8 bases, there was a span of 16 bases. Here the CDR3 reads CASSLPTRAHEQFF. In DNA, the CDR3 is TGCGCCAGCAGCCTCCCGACGAGGGCCCATGAGCAGTTCTTC.

The genes are TRBV3-1 (or the pseudogene TRBV3-2) and TRBJ2-2, with 7 bases identical to TRBD2. The length of the CDR3 is 12 residues. Unmatched junction bases numbered 1, after V lost 6 bases and J lost 6 bases. Germline V gives CDR1 LGHDT, CDR2 YNNKEL (reference sequence). CDR3 sequence reads: CASRRESGELFF. CDR3 DNA sequence: TGTGCCAGCAGGCGGGAGTCCGGGGAGCTGTTTTTT.

The genes are TRBV11-3 and TRBJ2-7; D perhaps matches TRBD1 (5 bases). Trimming cost V 5 bases and J 3 bases, with 11 bases left between them. CDR1 and CDR2 from the germline V gene are SGHNT and YENEEA. This CDR3 has 13 residues. CDR3 protein: CASSDRYNYEQYF. DNA of the CDR3: TGTGCCAGCAGCGACAGATACAACTACGAGCAGTACTTC.

On this clone: One junction end does not reproduce the germline sequence, and a read error may be involved. The chain is built from TRBV7-2 and TRBJ1-4, with 8 bases lining up with TRBD1. In germline, CDR1 is SGHTA, CDR2 FQGNSA. The CDR3 sequence is 15 residues long. The CDR3 DNA follows: TGTGCCGGCAGCTTCACAGGGGGGAATTTGGAAAAACTGTTTTTT. It translates to CAGSFTGGNLEKLFF.

CDR3 in amino acids: CASSPRLQGRLFGTDTQYF. The CDR3 region has the DNA TGTGCCAGCAGCCCTCGGTTGCAAGGGAGATTATTTGGCACAGATACGCAGTATTTT. This rearrangement joins TRBV7-9 to TRBJ2-3, with D perhaps matching TRBD2 (5 bases). The CDR3 is 19 amino acids. Germline V gene lookup returns CDR1 SEHNR and CDR2 FQNEAQ (reference sequence). V lost 5 bases and J lost 1, with 25 bases in between.

The chain employs TRBV28 and TRBJ2-7, with TRBD1 matching 11 bases. Germline V lookup: CDR1 MDHEN, CDR2 SYDVKM. This CDR3 spans 16 amino acids. With V trimmed by 6 bases and J by 1 base, 8 bases remained unmatched. The DNA of the CDR3 is TGTGCCAGCAGGATCCTCGGACAGGGGGCTTCCTACGAGCAGTACTTC. As protein: CASRILGQGASYEQYF.

This chain joins TRBV23-1 and TRBJ1-1; D is undetermined. TRBV23-1 is treated as an ORF (open reading frame) with a function not yet certain. V was shortened by 0 bases and J by 3 bases, with 14 bases between the two germline ends. This CDR3 is built from 16 residues. The CDR3 nucleotides are TGCGCCAGCAGTCAATCGACGGGAGGAGCGTACACTGAAGCTTTCTTT. Translation gives CASSQSTGGAYTEAFF.

The gene calls are TRBV6-1 and TRBJ1-1; maybe TRBD1 (5 bases). Germline V gives CDR1 MNHNS, CDR2 SASEGT. V dropped 8 bases and J dropped 4 bases, with 20 bases sitting between them. The CDR3 consists of 15 residues. The CDR3: CASRRGGEGITEAFF. In nucleotides, the CDR3 is TGTGCCAGCCGTCGGGGTGGGGAGGGGATCACTGAAGCTTTCTTT.

CDR3 bases: TGTGCCAGCAGTTTCTCAGGGGGCGTTCAGCCCCAGCATTTT. Amino acid sequence: CASSFSGGVQPQHF. The rearrangement uses TRBV6-5 and TRBJ1-5, with 8 positions matching TRBD1. The CDR3 is 14 residues long. Germline assignment: CDR1 MNHEY and CDR2 SVGAGI. The ends lost 4 bases at V and 6 bases at J; junction bases unmatched: 5.